The clone carrying this T cell receptor (beta chain) was recorded many times. This sample is part of a study of neurological immune-mediated disorders. The sample's time point: longitudinal time-point 1 (baseline). The study drew its healthy controls from blood bank volunteers in Maryland, USA. The CDR3 has 13 residues. V lost 5 bases and J lost 12; bases outside the gene matches: 7. TCRdb ran MiXCR on the 5' RACE reads and lists one entry per CDR3 protein. The sample has tens of thousands of distinct CDR3 sequences; 9.5% to 13% are singletons. The rearrangement links TRBV12-3 or TRBV12-4 to TRBJ2-7, with 13 positions matching TRBD2. The receptor's source is a man under 40 in good health. Sequenced sample: PBMCs. CDR3 amino acids: CASSPGTSGIGYF. The CDR3 DNA is TGTGCCAGCAGTCCAGGGACTAGCGGGATAGGGTACTTC.